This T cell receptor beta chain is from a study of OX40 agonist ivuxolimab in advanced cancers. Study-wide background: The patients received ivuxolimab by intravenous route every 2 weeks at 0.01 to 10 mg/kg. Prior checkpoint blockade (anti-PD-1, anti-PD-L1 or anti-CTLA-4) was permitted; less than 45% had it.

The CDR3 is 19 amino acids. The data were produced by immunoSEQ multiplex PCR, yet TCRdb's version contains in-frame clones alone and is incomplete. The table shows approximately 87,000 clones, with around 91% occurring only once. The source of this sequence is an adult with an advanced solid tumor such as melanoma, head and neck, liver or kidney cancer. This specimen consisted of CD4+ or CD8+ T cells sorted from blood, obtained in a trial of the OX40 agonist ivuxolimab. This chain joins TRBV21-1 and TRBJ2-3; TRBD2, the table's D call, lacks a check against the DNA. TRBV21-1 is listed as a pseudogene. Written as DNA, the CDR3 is TGTGCCAGCGAAAGACATACTAAACCTAGCGGGAGGCCCACAGATACGCAGTATTTT. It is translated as CASERHTKPSGRPTDTQYF.